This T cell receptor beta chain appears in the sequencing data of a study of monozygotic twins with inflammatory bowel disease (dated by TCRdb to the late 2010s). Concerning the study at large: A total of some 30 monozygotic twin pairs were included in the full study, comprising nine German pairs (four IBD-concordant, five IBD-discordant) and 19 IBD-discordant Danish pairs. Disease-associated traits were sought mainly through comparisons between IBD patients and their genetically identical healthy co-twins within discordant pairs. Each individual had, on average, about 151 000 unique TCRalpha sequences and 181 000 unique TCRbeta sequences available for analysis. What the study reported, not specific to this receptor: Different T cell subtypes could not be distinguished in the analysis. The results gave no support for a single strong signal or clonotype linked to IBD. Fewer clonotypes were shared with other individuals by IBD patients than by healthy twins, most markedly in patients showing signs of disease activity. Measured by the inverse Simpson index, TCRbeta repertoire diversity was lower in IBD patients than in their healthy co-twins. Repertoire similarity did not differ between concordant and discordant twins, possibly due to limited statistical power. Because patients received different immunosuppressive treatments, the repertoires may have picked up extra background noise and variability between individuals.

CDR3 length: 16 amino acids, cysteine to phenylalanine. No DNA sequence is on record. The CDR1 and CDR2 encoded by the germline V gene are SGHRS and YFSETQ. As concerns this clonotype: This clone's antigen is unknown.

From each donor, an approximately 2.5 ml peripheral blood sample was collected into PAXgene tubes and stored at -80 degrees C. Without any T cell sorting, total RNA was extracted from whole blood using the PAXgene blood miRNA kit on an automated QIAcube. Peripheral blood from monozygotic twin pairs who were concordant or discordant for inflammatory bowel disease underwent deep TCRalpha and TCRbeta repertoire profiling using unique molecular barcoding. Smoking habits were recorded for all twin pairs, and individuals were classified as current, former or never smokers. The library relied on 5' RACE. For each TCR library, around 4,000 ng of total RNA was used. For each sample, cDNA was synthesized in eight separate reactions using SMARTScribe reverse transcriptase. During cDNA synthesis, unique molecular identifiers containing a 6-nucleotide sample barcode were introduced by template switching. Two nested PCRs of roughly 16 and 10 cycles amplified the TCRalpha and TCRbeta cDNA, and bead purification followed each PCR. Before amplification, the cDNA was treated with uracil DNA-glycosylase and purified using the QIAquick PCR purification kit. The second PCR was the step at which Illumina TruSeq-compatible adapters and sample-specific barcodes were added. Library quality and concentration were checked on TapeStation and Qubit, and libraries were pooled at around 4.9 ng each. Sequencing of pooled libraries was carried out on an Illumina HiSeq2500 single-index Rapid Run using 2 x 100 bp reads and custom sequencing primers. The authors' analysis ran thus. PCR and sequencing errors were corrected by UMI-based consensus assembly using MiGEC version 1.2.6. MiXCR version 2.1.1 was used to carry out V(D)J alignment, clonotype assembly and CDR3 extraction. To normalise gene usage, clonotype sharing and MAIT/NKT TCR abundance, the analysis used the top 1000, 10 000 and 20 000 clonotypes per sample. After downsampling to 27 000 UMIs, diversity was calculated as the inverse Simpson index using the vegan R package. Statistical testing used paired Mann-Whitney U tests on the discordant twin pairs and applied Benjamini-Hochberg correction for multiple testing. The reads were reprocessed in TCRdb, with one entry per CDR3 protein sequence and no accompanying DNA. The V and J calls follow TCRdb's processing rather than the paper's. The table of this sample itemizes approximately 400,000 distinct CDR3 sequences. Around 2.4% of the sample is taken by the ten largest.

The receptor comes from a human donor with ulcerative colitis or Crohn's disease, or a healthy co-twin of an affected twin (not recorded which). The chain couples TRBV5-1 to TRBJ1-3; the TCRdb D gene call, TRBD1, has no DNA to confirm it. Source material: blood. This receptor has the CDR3 CASSGGQFSSGNTIYF.